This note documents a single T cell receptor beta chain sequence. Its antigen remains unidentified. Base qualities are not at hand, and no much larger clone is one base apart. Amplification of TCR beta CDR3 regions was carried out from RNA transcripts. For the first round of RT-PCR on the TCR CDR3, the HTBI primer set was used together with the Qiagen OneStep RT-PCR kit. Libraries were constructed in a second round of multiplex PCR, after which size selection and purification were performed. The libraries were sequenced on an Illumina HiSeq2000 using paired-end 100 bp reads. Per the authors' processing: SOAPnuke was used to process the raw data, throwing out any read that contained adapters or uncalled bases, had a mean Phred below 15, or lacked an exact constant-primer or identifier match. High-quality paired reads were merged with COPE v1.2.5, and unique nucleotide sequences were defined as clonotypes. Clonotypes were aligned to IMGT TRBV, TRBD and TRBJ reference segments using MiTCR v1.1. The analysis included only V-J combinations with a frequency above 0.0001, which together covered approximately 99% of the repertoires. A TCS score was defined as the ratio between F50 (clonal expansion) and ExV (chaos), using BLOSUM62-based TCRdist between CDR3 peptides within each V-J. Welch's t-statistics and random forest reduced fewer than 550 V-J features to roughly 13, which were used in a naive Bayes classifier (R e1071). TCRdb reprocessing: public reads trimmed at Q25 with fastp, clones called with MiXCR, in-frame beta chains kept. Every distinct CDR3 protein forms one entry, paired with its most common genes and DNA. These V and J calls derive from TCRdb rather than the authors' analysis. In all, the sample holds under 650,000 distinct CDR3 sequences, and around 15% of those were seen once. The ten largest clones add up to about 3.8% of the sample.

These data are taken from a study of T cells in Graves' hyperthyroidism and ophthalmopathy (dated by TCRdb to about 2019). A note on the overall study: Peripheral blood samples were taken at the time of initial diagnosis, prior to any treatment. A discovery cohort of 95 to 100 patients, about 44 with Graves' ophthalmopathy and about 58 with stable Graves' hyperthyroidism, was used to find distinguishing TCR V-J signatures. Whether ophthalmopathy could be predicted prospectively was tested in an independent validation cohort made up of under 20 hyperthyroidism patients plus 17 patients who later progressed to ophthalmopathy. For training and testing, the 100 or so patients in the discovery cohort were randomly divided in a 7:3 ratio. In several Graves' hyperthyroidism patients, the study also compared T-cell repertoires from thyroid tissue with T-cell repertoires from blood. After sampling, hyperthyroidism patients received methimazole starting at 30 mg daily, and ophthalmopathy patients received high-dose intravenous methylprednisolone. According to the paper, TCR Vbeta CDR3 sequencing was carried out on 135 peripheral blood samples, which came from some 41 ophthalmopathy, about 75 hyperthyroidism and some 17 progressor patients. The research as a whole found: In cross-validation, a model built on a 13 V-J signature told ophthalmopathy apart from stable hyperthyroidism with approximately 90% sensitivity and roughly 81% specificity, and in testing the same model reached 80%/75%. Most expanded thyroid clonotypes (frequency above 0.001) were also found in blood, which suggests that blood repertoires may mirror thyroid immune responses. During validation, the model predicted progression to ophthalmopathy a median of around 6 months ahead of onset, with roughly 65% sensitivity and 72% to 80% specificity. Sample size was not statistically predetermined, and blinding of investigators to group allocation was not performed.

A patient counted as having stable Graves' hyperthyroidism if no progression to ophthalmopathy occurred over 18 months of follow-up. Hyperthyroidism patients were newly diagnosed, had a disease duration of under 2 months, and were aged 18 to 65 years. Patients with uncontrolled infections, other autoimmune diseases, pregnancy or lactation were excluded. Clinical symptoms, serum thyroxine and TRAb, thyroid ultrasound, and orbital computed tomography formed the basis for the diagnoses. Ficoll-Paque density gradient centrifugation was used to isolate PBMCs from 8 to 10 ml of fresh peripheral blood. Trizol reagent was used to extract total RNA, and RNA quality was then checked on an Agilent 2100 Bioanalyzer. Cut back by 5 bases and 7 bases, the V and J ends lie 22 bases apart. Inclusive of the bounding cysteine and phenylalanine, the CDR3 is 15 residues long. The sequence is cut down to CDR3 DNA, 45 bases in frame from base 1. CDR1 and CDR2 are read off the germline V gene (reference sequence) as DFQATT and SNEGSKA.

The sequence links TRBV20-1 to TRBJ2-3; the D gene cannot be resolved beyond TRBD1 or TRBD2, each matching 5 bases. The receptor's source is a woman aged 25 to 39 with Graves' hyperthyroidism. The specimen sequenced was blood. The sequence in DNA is TGCAGTGCTCGAACCGGGACCTATCGATCGAATACGCAGTATTTT. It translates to CSARTGTYRSNTQYF.